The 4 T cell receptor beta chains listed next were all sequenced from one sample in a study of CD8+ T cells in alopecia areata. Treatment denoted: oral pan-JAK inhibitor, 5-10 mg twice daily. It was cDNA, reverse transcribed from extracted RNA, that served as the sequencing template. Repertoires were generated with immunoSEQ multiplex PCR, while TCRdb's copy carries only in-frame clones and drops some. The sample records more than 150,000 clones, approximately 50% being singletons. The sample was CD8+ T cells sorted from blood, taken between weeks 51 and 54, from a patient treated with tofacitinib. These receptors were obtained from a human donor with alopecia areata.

The CDR3, as DNA: TGTGCCAGCAGCCTTGGCGATGAAAAACTGTTTTTT. Protein sequence: CASSLGDEKLFF. The gene calls are TRBV11-2 and TRBJ1-4, with D unclear. The germline CDR1 and CDR2 sequences are SGHAT and FQNNGV. V lost 5 bases, J lost 6 bases, and 7 bases lay in between. CDR3 length equals 12 residues.

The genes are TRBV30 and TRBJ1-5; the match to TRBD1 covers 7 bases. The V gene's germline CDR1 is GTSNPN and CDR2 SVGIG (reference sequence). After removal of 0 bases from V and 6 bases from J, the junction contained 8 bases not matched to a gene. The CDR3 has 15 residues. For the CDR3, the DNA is TGTGCCTGGAGTGTAGGGCAGGGGGTAAGTCAGCCCCAGCATTTT. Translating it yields CAWSVGQGVSQPQHF.

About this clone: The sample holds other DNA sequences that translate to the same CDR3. The CDR3 nucleotides read TGTGCCAGCAGTTCAAATGAAAAACTGTTTTTT. Amino acid sequence: CASSSNEKLFF. The V gene is TRBV6-5, the J gene TRBJ1-4; D ambiguous. From germline, CDR1 is MNHEY and CDR2 SVGAGI. This CDR3 is built from 11 residues. Trimming removed 4 bases at V and 5 bases at J, with 2 bases between.

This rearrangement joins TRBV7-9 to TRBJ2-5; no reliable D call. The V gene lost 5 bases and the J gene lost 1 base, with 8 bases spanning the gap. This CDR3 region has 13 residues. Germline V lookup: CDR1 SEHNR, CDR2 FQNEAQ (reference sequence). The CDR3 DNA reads TGTGCCAGCAGCCCAGACTTCCAAGAGACCCAGTACTTC. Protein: CASSPDFQETQYF.